This TCR beta chain derives from a study of early T cells in non-severe SARS-CoV-2 infection. On the study more broadly: Sequencing was performed on bulk RNA from unsorted whole blood, leaving chains unpaired. Study-level points and caveats: CD4 and private specificities were missed by VDJdb matching, which favored anti-spike CD8 responses.

The library protocol tagged individual cDNA molecules with unique molecular identifiers. One entry per CDR3 protein results from TCRdb running MiXCR on the 5' RACE reads. The sample has roughly 60,000 distinct CDR3 sequences, approximately 7.7% seen once; the top ten hold roughly 3.5%. After removal of 6 bases from V and 3 bases from J, the junction contained 4 bases not matched to a gene. Germline loops: CDR1 MNHNY, CDR2 SVGAGI (reference sequence). This CDR3 contains 16 residues. The sample holds a few counts of this clonotype. Its cognate antigen is unknown. What was sequenced was whole blood. The chain is built from TRBV6-6 and TRBJ2-1; 14 bases map to TRBD2. The receptor's source is an adult who was a healthcare worker with PCR-confirmed SARS-CoV-2 infection or an uninfected control (not recorded which). CDR3: CASSGLAGGSYNEQFF. CDR3 nucleotides: TGTGCCAGCAGCGGACTAGCGGGGGGAAGCTACAATGAGCAGTTCTTC.